This TCR beta chain was retrieved from a study of esophageal squamous cell carcinoma under preoperative chemotherapy (dated by TCRdb to 2017 to 2018). Context from the whole study: TCR repertoires were profiled in both peripheral blood T cells and tumor-infiltrating lymphocytes. Several patients with primary esophageal squamous cell carcinoma were included in the cohort. Repertoires from samples collected before paclitaxel-nedaplatin therapy were compared with repertoires from samples collected after the therapy. The study assessed how paclitaxel-nedaplatin chemotherapy affected T-cell receptor repertoires in patients with esophageal squamous cell carcinoma. Study-wide conclusions, independent of this receptor: A small cohort was used, with only 4 to 6 patients with esophageal squamous cell carcinoma being analyzed. Paclitaxel-nedaplatin therapy caused immediate and substantial changes in clonotype frequency, and abundant clones were more likely to contract than to amplify. Post-treatment tumor-infiltrating lymphocytes appeared to be derived in part from peripheral T cells migrating into the tumor, rather than solely from local clonal changes. A significant increase in TCR diversity was observed in peripheral T cells after chemotherapy, whereas no such increase was observed in tumor-infiltrating lymphocytes.

This clonotype was recorded many times. Its antigen specificity is not known. Base-call qualities are not available, and no considerably larger clone is one nucleotide away. Library creation used PCR. Instrument on record: HiSeq X Ten. High-throughput sequencing was used to characterize the TCR repertoires. The public reads were reanalyzed by TCRdb: fastp trimming at Q25, MiXCR alignment, in-frame beta chains only. When rows share a CDR3 protein, they turn into one entry using the most common DNA and genes. Counted in this sample were 25,000 to 35,000 distinct CDR3 sequences; about half of them appeared once. The ten most abundant clones make up 9.5% to 15% of the sample. Read against the paper, the sample's time point label means: before preoperative PTX-NDP chemotherapy. Before surgery, patients were given paclitaxel-nedaplatin as preoperative chemotherapy. Inclusive of the bounding cysteine and phenylalanine, the CDR3 is 15 residues long. The only DNA kept is the CDR3, 45 bases in frame from the first base. Trimming takes 3 bases from V and 2 bases from J, and the germline ends sit 13 bases apart.

The chain is encoded by TRBV12-3 or TRBV12-4 joined to TRBJ2-5; a weak D assignment points to TRBD1 (5 bases agree). Sampling was done from a patient given preoperative chemotherapy. This TCR derives from a human donor with esophageal squamous cell carcinoma. The donor label of this sample is uncertain. The DNA reads as follows: TGTGCCAGCAGTTTTCAGACAGTACTTCAAGAGACCCAGTACTTC. The resulting protein is CASSFQTVLQETQYF.